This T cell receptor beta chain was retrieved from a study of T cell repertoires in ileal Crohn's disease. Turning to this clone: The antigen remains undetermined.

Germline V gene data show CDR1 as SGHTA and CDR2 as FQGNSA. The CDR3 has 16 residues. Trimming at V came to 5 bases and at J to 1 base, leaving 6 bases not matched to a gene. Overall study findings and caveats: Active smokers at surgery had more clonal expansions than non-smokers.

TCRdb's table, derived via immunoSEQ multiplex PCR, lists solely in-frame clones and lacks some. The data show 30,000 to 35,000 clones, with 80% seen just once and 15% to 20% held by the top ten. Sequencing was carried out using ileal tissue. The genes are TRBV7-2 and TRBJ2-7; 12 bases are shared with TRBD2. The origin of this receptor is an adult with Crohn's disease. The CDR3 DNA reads TGTGCCAGCAGCGGCCCGGGGACTAGCGGGTCCTACGAGCAGTACTTC. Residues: CASSGPGTSGSYEQYF.